This is a list of T cell receptor beta chains from one sample in a study of CD8 T cells in ankylosing spondylitis. Via MiXCR, TCRdb re-called the 5' RACE reads, giving one row per CDR3 protein. The profile covers over 450,000 distinct CDR3 sequences, with 12% appearing a single time and approximately 6.2% taken by the ten largest. The sequenced sample consisted of blood, either unsorted or a sorted T cell fraction (not recorded which). These receptors all stem from a male donor with ankylosing spondylitis. Each CDR3 is given with its conserved first and last residue. Each record gives: clone size, J gene, CDR3 length, V gene, D gene, CDR3 protein, CDR3 DNA. The D gene is left open where the match is weak. Expanded clones get a size class; other rows say once, few or many, or leave the size out.

abundance: few
j_gene: TRBJ2-7
len: 15
v_gene: TRBV9
d_gene: -
CDR3aa: CASSVFSGPMGEQYF
CDR3nt: TGTGCCAGCAGCGTTTTCAGTGGGCCGATGGGGGAGCAGTACTTC

abundance: many
j_gene: TRBJ1-1
len: 13
v_gene: TRBV12-3/TRBV12-4
d_gene: -
CDR3aa: CASRPGVNTEAFF
CDR3nt: TGTGCCAGCAGGCCAGGAGTGAACACTGAAGCTTTCTTT

abundance: few
j_gene: TRBJ2-6
len: 17
v_gene: TRBV20-1
d_gene: -
CDR3aa: CSARVPPGASGANVLTF
CDR3nt: TGCAGTGCTAGAGTTCCCCCTGGGGCCTCTGGGGCCAACGTCCTGACTTTC

abundance: few
j_gene: TRBJ2-1
len: 14
v_gene: TRBV25-1
d_gene: -
CDR3aa: CATSSLRGGYEQFF
CDR3nt: TGTGCCACCAGCTCCCTTAGGGGGGGCTATGAGCAGTTCTTC

abundance: -
j_gene: TRBJ2-2
len: 15
v_gene: TRBV25-1
d_gene: -
CDR3aa: CASNPGSGGAGELFF
CDR3nt: TGTGCCAGCAATCCAGGGAGCGGCGGAGCCGGGGAGCTGTTTTTT

abundance: -
j_gene: TRBJ2-1
len: 18
v_gene: TRBV11-1
d_gene: TRBD2
CDR3aa: CASSLGLAGFRWHNEQFF
CDR3nt: TGTGCCAGCAGCCTCGGGCTAGCGGGTTTCCGGTGGCACAATGAGCAGTTCTTC

abundance: many
j_gene: TRBJ2-1
len: 15
v_gene: TRBV6-2/TRBV6-3
d_gene: -
CDR3aa: CASSPGAAGYNEQFF
CDR3nt: TGTGCCAGCAGTCCCGGGGCAGCTGGTTACAATGAGCAGTTCTTC

abundance: many
j_gene: TRBJ2-3
len: 15
v_gene: TRBV7-2
d_gene: -
CDR3aa: CASSLQTGSTDTQYF
CDR3nt: TGTGCCAGCAGCCTACAGACAGGTTCCACAGATACGCAGTATTTT

abundance: -
j_gene: TRBJ2-5
len: 16
v_gene: TRBV15
d_gene: TRBD2
CDR3aa: CATSSSTPSGKETQYF
CDR3nt: TGTGCCACCAGCTCCTCCACGCCGAGCGGGAAAGAGACCCAGTACTTC

abundance: -
j_gene: TRBJ1-2
len: 16
v_gene: TRBV5-1
d_gene: TRBD1
CDR3aa: CASSLVSSGQGDGYTF
CDR3nt: TGCGCCAGCAGCTTGGTTTCCTCCGGGCAGGGGGATGGCTACACCTTC

abundance: few
j_gene: TRBJ2-3
len: 16
v_gene: TRBV18
d_gene: -
CDR3aa: CASSPPTGSGADTQYF
CDR3nt: TGTGCCAGCTCACCCCCCACAGGGAGTGGCGCAGATACGCAGTATTTT

abundance: -
j_gene: TRBJ1-1
len: 12
v_gene: TRBV11-3
d_gene: TRBD1
CDR3aa: CASSLDREETFF
CDR3nt: TGTGCCAGCAGCCTTGACAGGGAGGAAACTTTCTTT

abundance: -
j_gene: TRBJ2-5
len: 17
v_gene: TRBV30
d_gene: TRBD1
CDR3aa: CAWSPLWDRGGGGTQYF
CDR3nt: TGTGCCTGGAGCCCTCTGTGGGACAGGGGGGGCGGCGGGACCCAGTACTTC

abundance: few
j_gene: TRBJ2-5
len: 16
v_gene: TRBV6-5
d_gene: TRBD1
CDR3aa: CASSYPGGAGGETQYF
CDR3nt: TGTGCCAGCAGTTACCCAGGGGGCGCTGGGGGAGAGACCCAGTACTTC

abundance: few
j_gene: TRBJ2-1
len: 15
v_gene: TRBV12-3/TRBV12-4
d_gene: -
CDR3aa: CASSPRVTAKDEQFF
CDR3nt: TGTGCCAGCAGCCCCCGAGTGACGGCGAAGGATGAGCAGTTCTTC

abundance: -
j_gene: TRBJ2-2
len: 16
v_gene: TRBV7-2
d_gene: TRBD2
CDR3aa: CASSTRGGPNTGELFF
CDR3nt: TGTGCCAGCAGCACCCGGGGGGGCCCGAACACCGGGGAGCTGTTTTTT

abundance: many
j_gene: TRBJ1-4
len: 14
v_gene: TRBV24-1
d_gene: -
CDR3aa: CATSDLRAGEKLFF
CDR3nt: TGTGCCACCAGTGACCTACGCGCAGGAGAAAAACTGTTTTTT

abundance: many
j_gene: TRBJ2-3
len: 15
v_gene: TRBV12-3/TRBV12-4
d_gene: TRBD1
CDR3aa: CASSFYRGNTDTQYF
CDR3nt: TGTGCCAGCAGTTTCTACAGGGGGAACACAGATACGCAGTATTTT

abundance: many
j_gene: TRBJ2-7
len: 12
v_gene: TRBV27
d_gene: -
CDR3aa: CASSSSSYEQYF
CDR3nt: TGTGCCAGCAGTTCCAGCTCCTACGAGCAGTATTTC

abundance: many
j_gene: TRBJ2-1
len: 13
v_gene: TRBV5-6
d_gene: -
CDR3aa: CASSSGPTNEQFF
CDR3nt: TGTGCCAGCAGCTCGGGACCAACTAATGAGCAGTTCTTC